The source of this T cell receptor beta chain is a study of T cell responses to AZD1222 COVID-19 vaccine. For the study at large: Pooling was applied to second doses at about 4 or about 12 weeks.

The data were produced by immunoSEQ multiplex PCR, yet TCRdb's version contains in-frame clones alone and is incomplete. The table lists around 130,000 clones, approximately 85% of them singletons, with approximately 1.5% in the top ten. Germline CDR1 MRHNA, CDR2 SNTAGT. The CDR3 runs 16 residues. Trimming removed 2 bases at V and 4 bases at J, with 14 bases between. The chain uses TRBV6-4 and TRBJ1-4; TRBD1 might be the D (6 bases). Source: peripheral blood, taken on day 0 of AZD1222 vaccination. This clonotype was sampled from an adult in good health. As DNA, the CDR3 is TGTGCCAGCAGTGACCACTACGGGACAAGTAATGAAAAACTGTTTTTT. Its translation: CASSDHYGTSNEKLFF.